This TCR beta chain was identified during a study of graft-versus-host responses after intestinal transplantation. Lymphocytes (intraepithelial and lamina propria) were released by processing the graft tissue. Assay used: immunoSEQ multiplex PCR; TCRdb lists only in-frame clones, some missing. The sample has approximately 16,000 clones, 82% seen once; the top ten hold around 6%. The CDR3 sequence is 14 residues long. Trimming left V 6 bases short and J 2 bases short, with 13 bases between. Germline V gene sequence: CDR1 SEHNR, CDR2 FQNEAQ (reference sequence). The clonotype originates from a human patient who received an intestinal transplant, so some T cells may come from the graft donor. This chain links TRBV7-9 with TRBJ2-5; D assignment may be TRBD1 or TRBD2 (5 bases each). The starting material was ileum tissue, obtained 17 days after transplant. The CDR3 protein is CASSDSGRQETQYF. The CDR3 region has the DNA TGTGCCAGCAGTGATTCGGGACGGCAAGAGACCCAGTACTTC.